Included here is one T cell receptor beta chain sequence, with context. Antigen specificity is unknown. These data are taken from a study of CD8+ T cells in alopecia areata. Study background: For the treated group, dosing was oral tofacitinib at 5 to 10 mg twice daily.

Using a FACSAria, the CD4+ and CD8+ T cells were sorted from the PBMCs. Study results and caveats: Scalp samples also yield sequences from resident alphabeta T cells of normal skin. Clonality in lesional scalp, especially alopecia totalis/universalis, exceeded that of normal scalp.

This CDR3 has 15 residues. The V end was cut by 5 bases, the J end by 1 base, with 14 bases between. Germline V gene data show CDR1 as SNHLY and CDR2 as FYNNEI. Sequencing used cDNA as its template, made by extracting RNA and reverse transcribing it. Assay: immunoSEQ multiplex PCR; the TCRdb copy retains only in-frame clones and omits some. Altogether roughly 65,000 clones are present, approximately 45% being singletons, with the ten largest covering about 18%. The input for sequencing was CD8+ T cells sorted from blood, taken at week 0. This rearrangement joins TRBV2 to TRBJ1-2; D remains ambiguous. This receptor was taken from a human donor with alopecia areata. In nucleotides, the CDR3 is TGTGCCAGCAGTACCCGGCAGGCCATTAACTATGGCTACACCTTC. Its protein product is CASSTRQAINYGYTF.